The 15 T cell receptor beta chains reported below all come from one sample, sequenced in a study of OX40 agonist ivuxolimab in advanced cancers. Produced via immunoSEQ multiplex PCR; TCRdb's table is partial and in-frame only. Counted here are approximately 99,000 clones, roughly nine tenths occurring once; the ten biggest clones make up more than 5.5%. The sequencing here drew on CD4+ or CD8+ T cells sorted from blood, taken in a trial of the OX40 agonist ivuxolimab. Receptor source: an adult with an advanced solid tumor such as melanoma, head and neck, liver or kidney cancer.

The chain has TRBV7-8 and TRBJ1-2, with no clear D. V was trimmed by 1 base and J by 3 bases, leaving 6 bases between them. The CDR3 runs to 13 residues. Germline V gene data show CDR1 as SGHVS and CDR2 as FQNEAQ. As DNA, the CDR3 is TGTGCCAGCAGCTTAGAAAATGACTATGGCTACACCTTC. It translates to CASSLENDYGYTF. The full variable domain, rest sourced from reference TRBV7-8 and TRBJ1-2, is GAGVSQSPRYKVAKRGQDVALRCDPISGHVSLFWYQQALGQGPEFLTYFQNEAQLDKSGLPSDRFFAERPEGSVSTLKIQRTQQEDSAVYLCASSLENDYGYTFGSGTRLTVV.

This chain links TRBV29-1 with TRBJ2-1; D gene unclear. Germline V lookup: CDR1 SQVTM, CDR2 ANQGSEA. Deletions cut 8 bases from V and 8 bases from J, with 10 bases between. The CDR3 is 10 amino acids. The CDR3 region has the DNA TGCAGCCGCCATCCCGATGAGCAGTTCTTC. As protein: CSRHPDEQFF.

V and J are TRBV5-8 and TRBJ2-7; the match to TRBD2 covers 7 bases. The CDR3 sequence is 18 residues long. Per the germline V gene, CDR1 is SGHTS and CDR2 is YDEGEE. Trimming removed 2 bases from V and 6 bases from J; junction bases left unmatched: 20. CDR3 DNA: TGTGCCAGCAGCTTATCAGTTTATCGGGGAGGGATAGTTCGCGAGCAGTACTTC. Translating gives CASSLSVYRGGIVREQYF.

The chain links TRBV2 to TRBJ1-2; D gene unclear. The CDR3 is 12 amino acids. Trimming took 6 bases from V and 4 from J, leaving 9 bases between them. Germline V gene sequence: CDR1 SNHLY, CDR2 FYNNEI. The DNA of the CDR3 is TGTGCCAGCAGCGCCCAGAGCTATGGCTACACCTTC. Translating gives CASSAQSYGYTF.

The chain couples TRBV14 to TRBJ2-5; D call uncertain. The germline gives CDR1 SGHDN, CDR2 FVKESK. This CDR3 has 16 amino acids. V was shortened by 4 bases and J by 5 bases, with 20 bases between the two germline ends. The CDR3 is CASSPPLGLMGETQYF. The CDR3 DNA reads TGTGCCAGCAGCCCACCGCTAGGTCTAATGGGGGAGACCCAGTACTTC. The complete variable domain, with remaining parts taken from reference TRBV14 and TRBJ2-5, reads EAGVTQFPSHSVIEKGQTVTLRCDPISGHDNLYWYRRVMGKEIKFLLHFVKESKQDESGMPNNRFLAERTGGTYSTLKVQPAELEDSGVYFCASSPPLGLMGETQYFGPGTRLLVL.

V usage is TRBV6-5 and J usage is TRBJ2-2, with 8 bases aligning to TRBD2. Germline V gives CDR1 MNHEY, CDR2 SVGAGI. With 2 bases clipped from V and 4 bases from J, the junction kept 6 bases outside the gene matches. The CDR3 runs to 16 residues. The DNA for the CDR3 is TGTGCCAGCAGTTACGGAGCGGGAGCGGGCACCGGGGAGCTGTTTTTT. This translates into CASSYGAGAGTGELFF.

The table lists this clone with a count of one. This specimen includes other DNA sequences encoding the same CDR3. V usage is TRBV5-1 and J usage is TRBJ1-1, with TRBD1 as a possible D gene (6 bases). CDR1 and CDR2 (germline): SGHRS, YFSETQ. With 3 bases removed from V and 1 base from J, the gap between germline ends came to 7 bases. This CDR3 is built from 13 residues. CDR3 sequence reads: CASSSQGNTEAFF. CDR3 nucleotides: TGCGCCAGCAGCTCACAGGGGAACACTGAAGCTTTCTTT. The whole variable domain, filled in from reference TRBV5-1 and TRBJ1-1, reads KAGVTQTPRYLIKTRGQQVTLSCSPISGHRSVSWYQQTPGQGLQFLFEYFSETQRNKGNFPGRFSGRQFSNSRSEMNVSTLELGDSALYLCASSSQGNTEAFFGQGTRLTVV.

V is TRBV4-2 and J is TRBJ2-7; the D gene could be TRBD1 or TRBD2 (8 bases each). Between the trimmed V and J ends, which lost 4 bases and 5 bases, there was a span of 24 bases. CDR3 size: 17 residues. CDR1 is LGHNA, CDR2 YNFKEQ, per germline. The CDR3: CASSLQGAGGLSNEQYF. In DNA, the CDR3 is TGTGCCAGCAGCCTCCAGGGGGCGGGAGGATTAAGTAACGAGCAGTACTTC.

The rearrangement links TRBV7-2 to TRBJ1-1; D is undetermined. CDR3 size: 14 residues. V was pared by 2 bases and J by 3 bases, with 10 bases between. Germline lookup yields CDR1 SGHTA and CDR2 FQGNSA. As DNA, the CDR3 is TGTGCCAGCAGCTTATCGTTCAAGCACACTGAAGCTTTCTTT. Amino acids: CASSLSFKHTEAFF.

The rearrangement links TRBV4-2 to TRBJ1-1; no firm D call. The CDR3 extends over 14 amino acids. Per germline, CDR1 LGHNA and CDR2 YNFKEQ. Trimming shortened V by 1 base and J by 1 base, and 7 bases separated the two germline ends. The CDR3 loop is CASSQVGRNTEAFF. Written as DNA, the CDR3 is TGTGCCAGCAGCCAAGTCGGGAGGAACACTGAAGCTTTCTTT.

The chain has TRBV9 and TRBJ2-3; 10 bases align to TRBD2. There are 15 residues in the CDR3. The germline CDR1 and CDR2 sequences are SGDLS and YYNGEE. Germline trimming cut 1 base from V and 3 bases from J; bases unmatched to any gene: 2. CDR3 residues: CASSVLAGGTDTQYF. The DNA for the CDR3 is TGTGCCAGCAGCGTATTAGCGGGAGGAACAGATACGCAGTATTTT.

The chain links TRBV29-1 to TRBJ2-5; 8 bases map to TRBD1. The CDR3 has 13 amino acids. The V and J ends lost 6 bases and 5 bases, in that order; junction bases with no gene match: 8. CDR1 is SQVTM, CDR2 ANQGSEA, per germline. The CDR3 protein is CSVSRGPAETQYF. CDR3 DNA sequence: TGCAGCGTGAGCAGGGGGCCGGCCGAGACCCAGTACTTC. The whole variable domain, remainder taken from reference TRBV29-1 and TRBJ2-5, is SAVISQKPSRDICQRGTSLTIQCQVDSQVTMMFWYRQQPGQSLTLIATANQGSEATYESGFVIDKFPISRPNLTFSTLTVSNMSPEDSSIYLCSVSRGPAETQYFGPGTRLLVL.

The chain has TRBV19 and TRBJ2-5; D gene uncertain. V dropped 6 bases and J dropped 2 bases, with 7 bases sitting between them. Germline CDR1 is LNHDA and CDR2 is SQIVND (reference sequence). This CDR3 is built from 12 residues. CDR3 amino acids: CASSTDQETQYF. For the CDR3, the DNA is TGTGCCAGTAGCACGGATCAAGAGACCCAGTACTTC.

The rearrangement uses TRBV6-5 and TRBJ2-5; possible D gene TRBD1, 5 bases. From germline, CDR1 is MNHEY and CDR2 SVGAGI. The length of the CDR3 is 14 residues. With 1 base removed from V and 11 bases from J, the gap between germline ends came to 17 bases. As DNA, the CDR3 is TGTGCCAGCAGTTACTACAGGACAAGGGGTGAGCAGTACTTC. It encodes CASSYYRTRGEQYF.

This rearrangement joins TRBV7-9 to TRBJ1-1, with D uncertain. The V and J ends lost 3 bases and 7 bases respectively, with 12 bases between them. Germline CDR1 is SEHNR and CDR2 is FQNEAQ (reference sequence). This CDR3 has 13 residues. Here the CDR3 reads CASSLGAGNEAFF. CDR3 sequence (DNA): TGTGCCAGCAGCTTGGGTGCGGGGAATGAAGCTTTCTTT.